A single sample is the source of the 18 T cell receptor beta chains below, sequenced in a study of control samples from healthy donors and cancer patients. Some clones are missing from TCRdb's copy, which holds only in-frame ones; the method was immunoSEQ multiplex PCR. The sample has around 84,000 clones, 75% to 85% seen once. The specimen was PBMCs. The receptors here all came from a man aged 55 to 70 with head and neck cancer.

The J gene is TRBJ1-4, the V gene TRBV19; D unclear. The V end lost 3 bases, the J end lost 4 bases, and 9 bases lay between the germline ends. The CDR3 consists of 14 residues. Germline V gives CDR1 LNHDA, CDR2 SQIVND (reference sequence). In DNA form, the CDR3 reads TGTGCCAGTAGTATCACAGTTGATAATGAAAAACTGTTTTTT. Its translation: CASSITVDNEKLFF. Filled out from reference TRBV19 and TRBJ1-4, the complete variable domain reads DGGITQSPKYLFRKEGQNVTLSCEQNLNHDAMYWYRQDPGQGLRLIYYSQIVNDFQKGDIAEGYSVSREKKESFPLTVTSAQKNPTAFYLCASSITVDNEKLFFGSGTQLSVL.

V is TRBV2 and J is TRBJ1-5; possible D gene TRBD1, 5 bases. The CDR3 extends over 16 amino acids. CDR1 and CDR2 (germline): SNHLY, FYNNEI. Trimming pared 6 bases from V and 5 bases from J, leaving 20 bases between. The CDR3 here is CASSPLGQGKDQPQHF. The CDR3 DNA reads TGTGCCAGCAGCCCCCTGGGGCAGGGAAAAGATCAGCCCCAGCATTTT.

Notes on this clone: One end of the junction fails to match germline, which may point to a read error. The chain links TRBV19 to TRBJ2-3; 9 nucleotides match TRBD2. The CDR3 runs to 14 residues. Germline loops: CDR1 LNHDA, CDR2 SQIVND (reference sequence). CDR3 region: CASSIGPPGLALLF. CDR3 in DNA: TGTGCCAGTAGTATAGGCCCACCGGGACTAGCCTTGCTTTTT.

The rearrangement links TRBV5-1 to TRBJ1-2; unclear D gene. Trimming stripped 0 bases from V and 0 bases from J, with 9 bases between. CDR3 length: 15 amino acids. Germline loops: CDR1 SGHRS, CDR2 YFSETQ. CDR3 protein: CASSLESVTNYGYTF. In nucleotides, the CDR3 is TGCGCCAGCAGCTTGGAGTCTGTAACTAACTATGGCTACACCTTC.

The chain employs TRBV10-3 and TRBJ1-1; D might be TRBD1 (6 bases). The V end was cut by 5 bases, the J end by 2 bases, with 9 bases between. The germline CDR1 and CDR2 sequences are ENHRY and SYGVKD. The length of the CDR3 is 13 residues. This CDR3 reads CAISRTDNTEAFF. DNA for the CDR3: TGTGCCATCAGTAGGACAGACAACACTGAAGCTTTCTTT.

The rearrangement uses TRBV14 and TRBJ2-7; 7 nucleotides align to TRBD2. After removal of 4 bases from V and 1 base from J, the junction contained 4 bases not matched to a gene. Germline V lookup: CDR1 SGHDN, CDR2 FVKESK. The CDR3 covers 14 residues. CDR3 residues: CASSPNSGSYEQYF. The CDR3 bases are TGTGCCAGCAGCCCAAATAGCGGGTCCTACGAGCAGTACTTC.

The CDR3 DNA sequence: TGTGCCAGCAGCCCAGGGGGGGGTACCTCCTATAATTCACCCCTCCACTTT. Amino acid sequence: CASSPGGGTSYNSPLHF. The chain has TRBV7-6 and TRBJ1-6, with TRBD1 matching 7 bases. The J segment lost 0 bases and the V segment lost 5 bases, leaving 7 bases of the junction unmatched. The CDR3 is made up of 17 amino acids. The germline V gene has CDR1 SGHVS and CDR2 FNYEAQ.

This rearrangement joins TRBV27 to TRBJ2-1; perhaps TRBD1 as D (6 bases). Between the trimmed V and J ends, which lost 5 bases and 4 bases, there was a span of 12 bases. This CDR3 has 14 amino acids. Germline V gene sequence: CDR1 MNHEY, CDR2 SMNVEV (reference sequence). Here the CDR3 DNA reads TGTGCCAGCAGTCTCAGGACAGTATACAATGAGCAGTTCTTC. This encodes CASSLRTVYNEQFF.

The gene calls are TRBV18 and TRBJ1-6, with unresolved D. Deletions cut 6 bases from V and 4 bases from J, with 4 bases between. Germline CDR1 KGHSH, CDR2 LQKENI. The CDR3 is 12 residues long. CDR3 DNA: TGTGCCAGCTCGCCTTATAATTCACCCCTCCACTTT. This gives the protein CASSPYNSPLHF.

The chain couples TRBV7-9 to TRBJ2-3, with a possible D match to TRBD1 (6 bases). In germline, CDR1 is SEHNR, CDR2 FQNEAQ (reference sequence). The length of the CDR3 is 13 residues. V lost 2 bases to trimming and J lost 4 bases, with 7 bases between them. Here the CDR3 DNA reads TGTGCCAGCAGCTTATCAGGGGCAGATACGCAGTATTTT. Translating gives CASSLSGADTQYF.

The chain combines TRBV6-5 with TRBJ2-7; 8 bases match TRBD1. In germline, CDR1 is MNHEY, CDR2 SVGAGI. This CDR3 is 12 amino acids long. J was trimmed by 1 base and V by 8 bases; bases with no gene match: 1. CDR3 coding DNA: TGTGCCAGCGGACAGGGATCCTACGAGCAGTACTTC. It codes for CASGQGSYEQYF.

The chain uses TRBV5-5 and TRBJ2-2; possibly TRBD2 for D (6 bases). The CDR3 length is 18 residues. In germline, CDR1 is SGHKS, CDR2 YYEKEE (reference sequence). Deletions cut 5 bases from V and 1 base from J, with 21 bases between. The CDR3 loop reads CASRVVGGVAKNTGELFF. CDR3 nucleotides: TGTGCCAGCAGGGTCGTGGGGGGAGTAGCGAAGAACACCGGGGAGCTGTTTTTT.

The V gene is TRBV9, the J gene TRBJ1-1, with D possibly TRBD1 on 5 matching bases. Germline V gene data show CDR1 as SGDLS and CDR2 as YYNGEE. Deletions cut 4 bases from V and 6 bases from J, with 19 bases between. There are 15 residues in the CDR3. The CDR3 DNA reads TGTGCCAGCAGCTCAAGGCCAGGGACGTCCGCTGAAGCTTTCTTT. The encoded protein is CASSSRPGTSAEAFF.

In its sample, this clone is medium-sized. This rearrangement joins TRBV6-5 to TRBJ2-1; D possibly uses TRBD1 or TRBD2 (5 bases each). V gave up 0 bases and J gave up 9 bases, with 6 bases separating them. The V gene's germline CDR1 is MNHEY and CDR2 SVGAGI. This CDR3 comprises 12 residues. The CDR3: CASSYSGVEQFF. For the CDR3, the DNA is TGTGCCAGCAGTTACTCGGGGGTTGAGCAGTTCTTC.

The rearrangement uses TRBV6-2 or TRBV6-3 and TRBJ2-5; 9 bases match TRBD2. V shed 4 bases and J 4 bases; nucleotides not matched to a gene: 13. This CDR3 comprises 17 residues. CDR1 and CDR2 from the germline V gene are MNHEY and SVGEGT. CDR3 DNA: TGTGCCAGCAGTTCCCCCTCGGGGCGGGAGGGCCCAGAGACCCAGTACTTC. Translated, it gives CASSSPSGREGPETQYF.

This clone came up once. The chain links TRBV6-5 to TRBJ2-7; the match to TRBD1 covers 9 bases. J was trimmed by 3 bases and V by 5 bases; bases with no gene match: 5. This CDR3 region has 14 residues. In germline, CDR1 is MNHEY, CDR2 SVGAGI. In DNA form, the CDR3 reads TGTGCCAGCAGTAGGGACAGGGACCTCTACGAGCAGTACTTC. Protein: CASSRDRDLYEQYF.

CDR3 sequence reads: CASSEFQELGNTIYF. CDR3 DNA sequence: TGTGCCAGCAGTGAGTTTCAGGAGCTTGGAAACACCATATATTTT. J is TRBJ1-3 and V is TRBV6-1, with D hard to call. In germline, CDR1 is MNHNS, CDR2 SASEGT. CDR3 size: 15 residues. The ends were cut back, 3 bases at V and 3 bases at J, with 12 bases in the middle.

This clone has a handful of counts. This rearrangement joins TRBV5-4 to TRBJ1-2, with unresolved D. Germline V gene data show CDR1 as SGHNT and CDR2 as YYREEE (reference sequence). Trimming removed 6 bases from V and 8 bases from J, with 14 bases in between. The CDR3 runs 12 residues. The CDR3 is CASTVADGGYTF. Here the CDR3 DNA reads TGTGCCAGCACCGTGGCCGATGGAGGCTACACCTTC.